The source of this T cell receptor beta chain is a study of CD8 T cells in ankylosing spondylitis. Study results and caveats: Matched ankylosing spondylitis synovial fluid reportedly showed significant enrichment of disease-linked clones. There was a TCR beta motif, made of 7 or 8 highly homologous variants, that appeared characteristic of ankylosing spondylitis blood.

This clonotype was picked up a small number of times. Its antigen is undetermined. The TCR beta libraries were generated through quantitative 5'-RACE incorporating molecular barcodes. TCRdb reanalysed the 5' RACE reads using MiXCR and keeps one entry per CDR3 protein. The table lists fewer than 500,000 distinct CDR3 sequences, roughly 27% of them singletons. The CDR3 totals 14 residues. V lost 4 bases, J lost 8 bases, and 19 bases lay in between. Germline CDR1 and CDR2: SQVTM and ANQGSEA. The specimen sequenced was blood, either unsorted or a sorted T cell fraction (not recorded which). The rearrangement links TRBV29-1 to TRBJ2-3; D gene unclear. This clonotype originated in a male donor with ankylosing spondylitis. The CDR3 spells CSVGSAARSSTQYF. CDR3 nucleotides: TGCAGCGTTGGATCTGCGGCCCGCAGCAGTACGCAGTATTTT.